This TCR beta chain is drawn from a study of blood T cell repertoires in COVID-19. Original methodology: Amplifying reference gene primers gave estimates of nucleated cell counts. Repertoires were generated with immunoSEQ multiplex PCR, while TCRdb's copy carries only in-frame clones and drops some. The V and J calls and clone size are taken from that table; D and trimming were inferred from the DNA. The sample lists about 320,000 clones, 75% to 90% occurring once. This CDR3 comprises 15 residues. Germline-derived CDR1 and CDR2 are SNHLY and FYNNEI. With 6 bases clipped from V and 9 bases from J, the junction kept 7 bases outside the gene matches.

Sequencing was performed on PBMCs or T cells enriched from blood (not recorded which). This TCR derives from a man aged 55-75 years who had recovered from COVID-19. The chain combines TRBV2 with TRBJ1-6; the match to TRBD1 covers 11 bases. CDR3 residues: CASRDGQGASSPLHF. CDR3 nucleotides: TGTGCCAGCAGAGACGGACAGGGGGCGAGTTCACCCCTCCACTTT.